The clone carrying this TCR beta chain has more than one count but fewer than ten. Its antigen is undetermined. This specimen belongs to a study of CD8 T cells in ankylosing spondylitis. Study conclusions and caveats: Seven or eight highly homologous variants formed a TCR beta motif that appeared characteristic of ankylosing spondylitis blood.

As the method for making TCR beta libraries, quantitative 5'-RACE with molecular barcodes was used. From the 5' RACE reads, TCRdb called clonotypes with MiXCR, one entry per CDR3 protein. This table holds roughly 700,000 distinct CDR3 sequences, about 20% found once. This clonotype was sampled from a male donor with ankylosing spondylitis. The sample consisted of blood, either unsorted or a sorted T cell fraction (not recorded which).

CDR3 region: CATRRGGTTNEKLFF. The CDR3 DNA sequence: TGTGCCACCCGACGAGGGGGCACCACTAATGAAAAACTGTTTTTT. The chain joins TRBV12-3 or TRBV12-4 to TRBJ1-4, with 7 bases that match TRBD1. CDR3 length equals 15 residues. The trim removed 10 bases at V and 2 bases at J, leaving 10 bases unmatched.